This T cell receptor beta chain was recorded in a study of blood T cells in healthy people across ages. Overall study context: For every two T cells, template switching captured about one barcoded beta molecule.

The study recruited healthy Caucasian donors from Russia who were aged roughly 6 to 95. Sample-barcoded 5' priming and a J-beta primer mix drove a second PCR of roughly 6 to 12 cycles. TCRdb analysed the 5' RACE reads with MiXCR anew, one entry per CDR3 protein. Among roughly 570,000 distinct CDR3 sequences listed, approximately 30% were seen once. This CDR3 has 16 amino acids. Looked up from germline, CDR1 is SEHNR and CDR2 is FQNEAQ (reference sequence). The J segment lost 4 bases and the V segment lost 0 bases, leaving 4 bases of the junction unmatched. Of note for this clonotype: What it binds is unknown.

Study-level results: The diversity estimates, figures obtained from one million T cells, were considered underestimates. While age rose, TCR beta diversity per million T cells dropped in a roughly linear way.

The chain recombines TRBV7-9 with TRBJ2-1, with 9 bases identical to TRBD2. This TCR came from a woman in her 70s in good health. Source material: blood. As DNA, the CDR3 is TGTGCCAGCAGCTTAGCTCAAGCGGGGGGTTACAATGAGCAGTTCTTC. Protein: CASSLAQAGGYNEQFF.